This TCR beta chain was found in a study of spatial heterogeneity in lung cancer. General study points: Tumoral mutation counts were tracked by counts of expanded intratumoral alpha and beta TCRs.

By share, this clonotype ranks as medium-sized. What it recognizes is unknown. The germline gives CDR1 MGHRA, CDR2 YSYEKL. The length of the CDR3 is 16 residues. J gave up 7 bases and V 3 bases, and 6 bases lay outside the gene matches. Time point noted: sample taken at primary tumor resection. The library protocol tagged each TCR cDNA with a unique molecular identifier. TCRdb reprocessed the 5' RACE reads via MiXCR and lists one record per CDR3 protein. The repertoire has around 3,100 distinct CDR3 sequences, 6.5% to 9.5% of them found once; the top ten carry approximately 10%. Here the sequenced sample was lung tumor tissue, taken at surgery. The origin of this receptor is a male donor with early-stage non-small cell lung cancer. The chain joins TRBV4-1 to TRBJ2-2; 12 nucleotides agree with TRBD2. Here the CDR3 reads CASSQETSGSNGELFF. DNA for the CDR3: TGCGCCAGCAGCCAGGAGACTAGCGGGAGTAACGGGGAGCTGTTTTTT.